Each of the 9 T cell receptor beta chains below was sequenced from the same sample in a study of blood T cells in healthy people across ages. Alongside a J-beta primer mix, a sample-barcoded 5' primer served in a second PCR lasting about 7 to 11 cycles. TCRdb re-called the 5' RACE reads through MiXCR, storing one row per CDR3 protein. The sample yields fewer than 1,000,000 distinct CDR3 sequences, about 42% seen once. The sample comprised blood. These receptors came from a man aged 55 to 70 in good health.

This rearrangement joins TRBV27 to TRBJ2-3; 8 nucleotides line up with TRBD2. The CDR3 sequence is 16 residues long. Germline V gene sequence: CDR1 MNHEY, CDR2 SMNVEV (reference sequence). V dropped 2 bases and J dropped 7; count of bases not matched to a gene: 11. This chain's CDR3 is CASSLAGGGSLNTQYF. In nucleotides, the CDR3 is TGTGCCAGCAGTTTAGCTGGCGGGGGGTCCTTGAATACGCAGTATTTT.

The rearrangement joins TRBV6-5 to TRBJ2-5; D not certain. Per the germline V gene, CDR1 is MNHEY and CDR2 is SVGAGI. The V end lost 2 bases, the J end lost 2 bases, and 12 bases lay between the germline ends. This CDR3 spans 15 amino acids. The CDR3 DNA reads as TGTGCCAGCAGTTACGGCAGGTTAATGCAAGAGACCCAGTACTTC. As protein: CASSYGRLMQETQYF.

This clonotype was detected only a few times. J is TRBJ2-3 and V is TRBV9; 7 bases are a match to TRBD2. With 3 bases clipped from V and 2 bases from J, the junction kept 9 bases outside the gene matches. The CDR3 loop spans 16 amino acids. The V gene's germline CDR1 is SGDLS and CDR2 YYNGEE. In nucleotides, the CDR3 is TGTGCCAGCAGCGCCACTACCGGGACTACCACAGATACGCAGTATTTT. Its protein is CASSATTGTTTDTQYF.

The J gene is TRBJ2-2, the V gene TRBV19; either TRBD1 or TRBD2 may supply D (5 bases each). Germline loops: CDR1 LNHDA, CDR2 SQIVND (reference sequence). The V end was cut by 4 bases, the J end by 4 bases, with 13 bases between. CDR3 size: 15 residues. The CDR3 reads CASSTGTGRTGELFF. CDR3 bases: TGTGCCAGTAGTACCGGGACGGGCCGCACCGGGGAGCTGTTTTTT.

The chain recombines TRBV7-3 with TRBJ2-7; the D is unclear. The CDR3 consists of 13 residues. V was pared by 5 bases and J by 5 bases, with 13 bases between. CDR1 is SGHTA and CDR2 is FQGTGA in the germline V gene. DNA of the CDR3: TGTGCCAGCAGCCGCGGTCCCCTGAACGAGCAGTACTTC. Protein sequence: CASSRGPLNEQYF.

The chain joins TRBV29-1 to TRBJ2-1, with 9 positions matching TRBD1. The CDR3 extends over 18 amino acids. Germline assignment: CDR1 SQVTM and CDR2 ANQGSEA. Trimming cost V 6 bases and J 2 bases; bases outside gene matches: 17. CDR3 nucleotide sequence: TGCAGCGTCGGTTACCGGGACAGGGAAATCTGGACCTACAATGAGCAGTTCTTC. This gives the protein CSVGYRDREIWTYNEQFF.

V usage is TRBV7-2 and J usage is TRBJ1-1; D not certain. The V and J ends lost 4 bases and 1 base respectively, with 13 bases between them. The length of the CDR3 is 15 residues. CDR1 SGHTA and CDR2 FQGNSA come from the germline V gene. CDR3 in DNA: TGTGCCAGCAGCTCGGTGGCTGCCCGGAACACTGAAGCTTTCTTT. It encodes CASSSVAARNTEAFF.

The chain carries TRBV5-1 and TRBJ2-7; D perhaps matches TRBD2 (6 bases). Germline CDR1 reads SGHRS; CDR2 reads YFSETQ. The CDR3 runs 16 residues. V lost 4 bases, J lost 0 bases, and 17 bases lay in between. Written as DNA, the CDR3 is TGCGCCAGCAGCAGAGACGGGGGACCAAGCTCCTACGAGCAGTACTTC. It translates to CASSRDGGPSSYEQYF. The whole variable domain, filled in from reference TRBV5-1 and TRBJ2-7, reads KAGVTQTPRYLIKTRGQQVTLSCSPISGHRSVSWYQQTPGQGLQFLFEYFSETQRNKGNFPGRFSGRQFSNSRSEMNVSTLELGDSALYLCASSRDGGPSSYEQYFGPGTRLTVT.

The chain couples TRBV9 to TRBJ2-3; D unclear. Germline-derived CDR1 and CDR2 are SGDLS and YYNGEE. The V end was cut by 0 bases, the J end by 0 bases, with 11 bases between. The CDR3 contains 16 residues. CDR3 residues: CASSVGWSESTDTQYF. The CDR3 nucleotides are TGTGCCAGCAGCGTAGGTTGGAGCGAGAGCACAGATACGCAGTATTTT.